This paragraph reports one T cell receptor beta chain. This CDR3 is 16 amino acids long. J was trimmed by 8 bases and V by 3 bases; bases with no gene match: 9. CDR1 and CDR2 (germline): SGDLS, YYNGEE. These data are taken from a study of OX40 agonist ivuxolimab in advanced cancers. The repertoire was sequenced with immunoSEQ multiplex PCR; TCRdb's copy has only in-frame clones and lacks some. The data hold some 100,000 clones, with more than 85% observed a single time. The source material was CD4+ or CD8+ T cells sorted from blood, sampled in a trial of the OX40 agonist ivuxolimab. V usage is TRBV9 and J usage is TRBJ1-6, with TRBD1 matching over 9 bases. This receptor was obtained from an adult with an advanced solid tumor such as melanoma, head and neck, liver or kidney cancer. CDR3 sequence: CASSAFSGQGHSPLHF. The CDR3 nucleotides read TGTGCCAGCAGCGCCTTTAGCGGACAGGGGCATTCACCCCTCCACTTT.